This entry features one T cell receptor beta chain sequence. Its target is unknown. It was CD45RO-negative cells, positively selected for CCR7, that made up naive CD8 cells, with terminally differentiated effector memory CD45RA+ cells excluded. This record belongs to a study of shared clonotypes between healthy human individuals. Assay: immunoSEQ multiplex PCR; the TCRdb copy retains only in-frame clones and omits some. The data hold millions of clones, with roughly 94% observed a single time. Findings and limits, study-wide: It was anticipated that sequencing depth would influence how many clonotypes donors shared. Large depth notwithstanding, sorted-subset sequencing proved incomplete by rarefaction. Generally, naive subsets came out with larger estimated richness than memory subsets.

CDR3 length: 14 amino acids. The V gene lost 1 base and the J gene lost 4 bases, with 8 bases spanning the gap. Germline V lookup: CDR1 SGHAT, CDR2 FQNNGV. This clonotype was obtained from a young man in good health. Sequencing used naive CD8+ T cells sorted from blood. V and J are TRBV11-2 and TRBJ1-5; D not resolved. CDR3 amino acids: CASSLAAGNQPQHF. As DNA, the CDR3 is TGTGCCAGCAGCTTAGCGGCGGGGAATCAGCCCCAGCATTTT.